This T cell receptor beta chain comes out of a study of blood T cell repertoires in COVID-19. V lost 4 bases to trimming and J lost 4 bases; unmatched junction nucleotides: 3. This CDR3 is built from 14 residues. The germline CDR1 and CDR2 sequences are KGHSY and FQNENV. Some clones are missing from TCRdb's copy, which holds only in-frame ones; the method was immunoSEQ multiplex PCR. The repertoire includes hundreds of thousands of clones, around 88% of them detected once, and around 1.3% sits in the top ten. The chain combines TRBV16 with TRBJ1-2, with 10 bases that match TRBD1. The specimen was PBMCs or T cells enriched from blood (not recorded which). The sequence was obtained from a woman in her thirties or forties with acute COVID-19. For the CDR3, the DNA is TGTGCCAGCAGCCCCTGGACAGGGGGCTATGGCTACACCTTC. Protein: CASSPWTGGYGYTF. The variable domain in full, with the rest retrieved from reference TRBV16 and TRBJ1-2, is GEEVAQTPKHLVRGEGQKAKLYCAPIKGHSYVFWYQQVLKNEFKFLISFQNENVFDETGMPKERFSAKCLPNSPCSLEIQATKLEDSAVYFCASSPWTGGYGYTFGSGTRLTVV.